Sequencing of this T cell receptor beta chain was carried out in a study of cytomegalovirus exposure and HLA in healthy donors. PCR amplification relied on 60 Vbeta primers (plus 13 Jbeta primers). Profiling relied on immunoSEQ multiplex PCR, and the TCRdb table lists in-frame clones only, not all of them. The data show approximately 190,000 clones, 75% to 90% seen once. This receptor was identified in a man aged 35 to 55 in good health and CMV-seropositive. The sequencing input was PBMCs.

The CDR3 protein is CASSEFGGYEQYF. As DNA, the CDR3 is TGTGCCAGCAGTGAATTCGGGGGCTACGAGCAGTACTTC. The genes are TRBV6-1 and TRBJ2-7; tentatively, D is TRBD2 (6 bases). Germline-derived CDR1 and CDR2 are MNHNS and SASEGT. This CDR3 region has 13 residues. V gave up 2 bases and J gave up 3 bases, with 8 bases separating them.